The 10 T cell receptor beta chains listed next were all sequenced from one sample in a study of cytomegalovirus exposure and HLA in healthy donors. PCR amplification relied on 60 Vbeta primers (plus 13 Jbeta primers). Profiling relied on immunoSEQ multiplex PCR, and the TCRdb table lists in-frame clones only, not all of them. This sample has about 130,000 clones, with 80% to 85% found just once. The sequencing input was PBMCs. Source of these receptors: a boy aged 5-17 years in good health and CMV-seronegative.

J is TRBJ1-1 and V is TRBV9; 9 positions match TRBD1. Trimming cost V 3 bases and J 4 bases; bases outside gene matches: 4. CDR3 length: 14 residues. CDR1 is SGDLS, CDR2 YYNGEE, per germline. In DNA, the CDR3 is TGTGCCAGCAGCGGGGGACAGGGTCTCACTGAAGCTTTCTTT. Protein product: CASSGGQGLTEAFF.

The chain employs TRBV7-2 and TRBJ2-3; the D gene is possibly TRBD1 (6 bases). V shed 2 bases and J shed 0 bases, with 12 bases lying between them. CDR3 size: 16 residues. Per germline, CDR1 SGHTA and CDR2 FQGNSA. CDR3: CASSLRVGASTDTQYF. In DNA, the CDR3 is TGTGCCAGCAGCTTACGGGTGGGGGCTAGCACAGATACGCAGTATTTT.

CDR3 sequence reads: CASSGTGWDEQYF. In DNA form, the CDR3 reads TGTGCCAGCAGTGGGACAGGGTGGGACGAGCAGTACTTC. The V and J genes are TRBV9 and TRBJ2-7, with TRBD1 matching 9 bases. The junction had 5 bases not matched to a gene; V was cut back by 5 bases and J by 5 bases. The germline V gene has CDR1 SGDLS and CDR2 YYNGEE. The CDR3 covers 13 residues.

A few counts support this clone. The chain is built from TRBV6-5 and TRBJ1-5; 8 bases map to TRBD1. The CDR3 spans 15 residues. The germline gives CDR1 MNHEY, CDR2 SVGAGI. The V segment lost 8 bases and the J segment 5 bases; nucleotides outside the gene matches: 11. The CDR3 DNA reads as TGTGCCAGCCACCCAGGGGGCAGGGGGTATCAGCCCCAGCATTTT. Translation: CASHPGGRGYQPQHF.

The rearrangement uses TRBV2 and TRBJ1-1; 7 bases line up with TRBD1. Germline V gene sequence: CDR1 SNHLY, CDR2 FYNNEI. The CDR3 is made up of 17 amino acids. V gave up 4 bases and J gave up 4 bases; unmatched junction bases: 15. The CDR3 bases are TGTGCCAGCAGTGTACCTGGGATATTGACAGGGAGCACTGAAGCTTTCTTT. Its translation is CASSVPGILTGSTEAFF.

J is TRBJ2-7 and V is TRBV5-1; 9 nucleotides match TRBD1. This CDR3 is built from 14 residues. Trimming at V came to 4 bases and at J to 4 bases, leaving 6 bases not matched to a gene. Per the germline V gene, CDR1 is SGHRS and CDR2 is YFSETQ. CDR3 nucleotides: TGCGCCAGCAGCAGGACCGGGACAGGGTACGAGCAGTACTTC. Its translation: CASSRTGTGYEQYF.

This clone was seen just once. The CDR3 is CASSPVSGANVLTF. The DNA for the CDR3 is TGTGCCAGCAGTCCAGTATCTGGGGCCAACGTCCTGACTTTC. The chain recombines TRBV6-5 with TRBJ2-6; D not resolved. V shed 5 bases and J shed 1 base, with 6 bases lying between them. The germline V gene encodes CDR1 MNHEY and CDR2 SVGAGI. The CDR3 consists of 14 residues.

The chain uses TRBV29-1 and TRBJ2-1; TRBD2 matches at 12 bases. V trimming: 2 bases; J trimming: 9 bases; junction bases outside the gene matches: 2. The CDR3 spans 13 residues. Germline V lookup: CDR1 SQVTM, CDR2 ANQGSEA. This CDR3 is CSVERLAGVEQFF. The CDR3 nucleotides read TGCAGCGTTGAACGACTAGCGGGGGTTGAGCAGTTCTTC.

V is TRBV5-1 and J is TRBJ2-5, with TRBD1 as a possible D gene (6 bases). V was shortened by 0 bases and J by 5 bases, with 14 bases between the two germline ends. Germline V gene data show CDR1 as SGHRS and CDR2 as YFSETQ. CDR3 size: 15 residues. CDR3 in amino acids: CASSLVGAPMETQYF. In DNA, the CDR3 is TGCGCCAGCAGCTTGGTGGGGGCCCCTATGGAGACCCAGTACTTC. Complete variable domain (other parts from reference TRBV5-1 and TRBJ2-5): KAGVTQTPRYLIKTRGQQVTLSCSPISGHRSVSWYQQTPGQGLQFLFEYFSETQRNKGNFPGRFSGRQFSNSRSEMNVSTLELGDSALYLCASSLVGAPMETQYFGPGTRLLVL.

The V and J genes are TRBV7-2 and TRBJ1-1, with 9 bases that match TRBD1. V was pared by 5 bases and J by 4 bases, with 8 bases of the junction left unmatched. There are 15 residues in the CDR3. Germline V gene lookup returns CDR1 SGHTA and CDR2 FQGNSA. The CDR3 sequence: CASSGDRVSGTEAFF. CDR3 DNA: TGTGCCAGCAGCGGGGACAGGGTATCGGGCACTGAAGCTTTCTTT. Supplemented by reference TRBV7-2 and TRBJ1-1, the full variable domain reads GAGVSQSPSNKVTEKGKDVELRCDPISGHTALYWYRQSLGQGLEFLIYFQGNSAPDKSGLPSDRFSAERTGGSVSTLTIQRTQQEDSAVYLCASSGDRVSGTEAFFGQGTRLTVV.